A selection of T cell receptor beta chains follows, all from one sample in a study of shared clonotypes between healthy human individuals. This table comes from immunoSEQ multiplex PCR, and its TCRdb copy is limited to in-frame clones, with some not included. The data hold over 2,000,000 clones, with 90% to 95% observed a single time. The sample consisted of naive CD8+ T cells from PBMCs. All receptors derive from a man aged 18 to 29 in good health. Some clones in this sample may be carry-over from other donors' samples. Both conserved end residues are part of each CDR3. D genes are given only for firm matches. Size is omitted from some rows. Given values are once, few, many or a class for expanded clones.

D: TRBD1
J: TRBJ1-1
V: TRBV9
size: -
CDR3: CASSPRTGTNTEAFF
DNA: TGTGCCAGCAGCCCTCGGACAGGGACCAACACTGAAGCTTTCTTT

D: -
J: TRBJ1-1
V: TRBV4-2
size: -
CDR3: CASSQDPRGLNTEAFF
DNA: TGTGCCAGCAGCCAAGATCCTAGGGGATTGAACACTGAAGCTTTCTTT

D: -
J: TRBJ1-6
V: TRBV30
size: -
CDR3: CAWAGKGNSPLHF
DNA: TGTGCCTGGGCGGGGAAGGGAAATTCACCCCTCCACTTT

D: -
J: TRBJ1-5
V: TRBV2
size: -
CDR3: CASSKRGSNQPQHF
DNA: TGTGCCAGCAGTAAAAGGGGTAGCAATCAGCCCCAGCATTTT

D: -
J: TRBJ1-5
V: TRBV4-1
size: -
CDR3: CASSQVGREGQPQHF
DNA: TGCGCCAGCAGCCAAGTCGGCAGGGAGGGTCAGCCCCAGCATTTT

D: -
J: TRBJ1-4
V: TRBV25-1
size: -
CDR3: CASSDTGGGREKLFF
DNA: TGTGCCAGCAGTGATACTGGGGGCGGTCGGGAAAAACTGTTTTTT

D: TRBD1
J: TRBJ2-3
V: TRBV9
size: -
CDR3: CASSTRLPGQMTDTQYF
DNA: TGTGCCAGCAGCACACGACTACCGGGACAGATGACAGATACGCAGTATTTT

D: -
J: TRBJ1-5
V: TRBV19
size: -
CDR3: CASKDRAGGYQPQHF
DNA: TGTGCCAGTAAGGACCGAGCAGGCGGGTATCAGCCCCAGCATTTT

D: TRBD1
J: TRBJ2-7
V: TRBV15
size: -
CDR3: CATRQDPGQFYEQYF
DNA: TGTGCCACCAGACAAGACCCGGGACAGTTCTACGAGCAGTACTTC

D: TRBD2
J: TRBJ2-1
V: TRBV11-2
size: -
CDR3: CASSLSGGGNEQFF
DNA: TGTGCCAGCAGCTTATCTGGGGGAGGGAATGAGCAGTTCTTC

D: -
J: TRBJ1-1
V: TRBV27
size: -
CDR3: CASRVQSVSRTEAFF
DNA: TGTGCCAGCAGAGTTCAGTCGGTGAGTCGGACTGAAGCTTTCTTT

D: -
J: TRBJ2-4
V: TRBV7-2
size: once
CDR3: CASSPSGGRENIQYF
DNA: TGTGCCAGCAGCCCATCGGGGGGCCGAGAAAACATTCAGTACTTC

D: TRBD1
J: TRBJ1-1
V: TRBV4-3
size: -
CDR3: CASSQNRGGNTEAFF
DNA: TGCGCCAGCAGCCAGAACAGGGGGGGCAACACTGAAGCTTTCTTT

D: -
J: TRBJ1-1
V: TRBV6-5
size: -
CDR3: CASSLTHTRVEAFF
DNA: TGTGCCAGCAGTCTAACACACACGAGGGTTGAAGCTTTCTTT

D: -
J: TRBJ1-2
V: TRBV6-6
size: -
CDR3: CASSQWGDVYGYTF
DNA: TGTGCCAGCAGTCAGTGGGGAGACGTCTATGGCTACACCTTC

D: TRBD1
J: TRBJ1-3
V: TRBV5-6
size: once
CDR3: CASSLLGTGVENTIYF
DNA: TGTGCCAGCAGCTTGTTGGGGACAGGGGTGGAAAACACCATATATTTT

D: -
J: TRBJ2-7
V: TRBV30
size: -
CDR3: CAWAIDYEQYF
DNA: TGTGCCTGGGCGATAGACTACGAGCAGTACTTC

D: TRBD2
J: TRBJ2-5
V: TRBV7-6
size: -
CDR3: CASSWGPAGGEKTQYF
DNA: TGTGCCAGCAGCTGGGGGCCAGCGGGAGGGGAAAAGACCCAGTACTTC

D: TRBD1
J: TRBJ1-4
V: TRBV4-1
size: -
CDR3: CASSHLTGGEKLFF
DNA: TGCGCCAGCAGCCATTTAACAGGGGGGGAAAAACTGTTTTTT

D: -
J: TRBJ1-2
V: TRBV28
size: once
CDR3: CASSSLFGGGYTF
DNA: TGTGCCAGCAGTTCCCTGTTCGGGGGCGGCTACACCTTC

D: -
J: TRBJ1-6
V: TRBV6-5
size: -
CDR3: CASSYFRRSNSPLHF
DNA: TGTGCCAGCAGTTACTTTCGACGGAGTAATTCACCCCTCCACTTT

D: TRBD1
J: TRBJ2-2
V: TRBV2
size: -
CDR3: CASSEGGRGTGELFF
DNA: TGTGCCAGCAGTGAAGGTGGCAGGGGGACCGGGGAGCTGTTTTTT

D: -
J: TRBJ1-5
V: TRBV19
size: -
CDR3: CASHPWAGEGNQPQHF
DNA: TGTGCCAGTCATCCCTGGGCAGGGGAGGGCAATCAGCCCCAGCATTTT

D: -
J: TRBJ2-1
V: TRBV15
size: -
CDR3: CATSTARGEQFF
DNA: TGTGCCACCAGCACCGCACGCGGTGAGCAGTTCTTC

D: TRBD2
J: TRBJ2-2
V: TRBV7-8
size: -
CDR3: CASSLTGLAGGRYSNTGELFF
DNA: TGTGCCAGCAGCTTAACAGGACTAGCGGGAGGGAGATATAGTAACACCGGGGAGCTGTTTTTT

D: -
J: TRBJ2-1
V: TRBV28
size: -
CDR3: CASSRGQMSNEQFF
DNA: TGTGCCAGCAGTCGCGGACAGATGAGCAATGAGCAGTTCTTC

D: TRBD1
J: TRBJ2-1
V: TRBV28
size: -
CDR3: CASSFPRDRVANEQFF
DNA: TGTGCCAGCAGTTTTCCCCGGGACAGGGTAGCCAATGAGCAGTTCTTC

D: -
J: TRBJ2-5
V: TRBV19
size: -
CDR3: CASSILRSETQYF
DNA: TGTGCCAGTAGTATTCTCAGGTCGGAGACCCAGTACTTC

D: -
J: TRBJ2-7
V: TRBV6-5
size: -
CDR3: CASSPGQTGPYEQYF
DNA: TGTGCCAGCAGTCCTGGACAAACCGGGCCCTACGAGCAGTACTTC

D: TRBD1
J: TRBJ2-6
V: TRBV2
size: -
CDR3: CASSTGQGHAKAASSGANVLTF
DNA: TGTGCCAGCAGCACTGGACAGGGCCACGCTAAGGCGGCTAGCTCTGGGGCCAACGTCCTGACTTTC

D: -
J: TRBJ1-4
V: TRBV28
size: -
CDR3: CASTPWSASANEKLFF
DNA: TGTGCCAGCACCCCTTGGAGTGCTTCTGCTAATGAAAAACTGTTTTTT

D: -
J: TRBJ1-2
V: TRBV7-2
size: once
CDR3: CASLSLVANYGYTF
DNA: TGTGCCAGCCTGTCCTTAGTCGCTAACTATGGCTACACCTTC

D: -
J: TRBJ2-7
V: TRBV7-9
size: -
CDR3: CASRGSGSYEQYF
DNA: TGTGCCAGCAGGGGGAGTGGCTCCTACGAGCAGTACTTC

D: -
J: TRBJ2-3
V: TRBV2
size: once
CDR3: CASPDRSTDTQYF
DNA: TGTGCCAGCCCCGACAGGAGCACAGATACGCAGTATTTT

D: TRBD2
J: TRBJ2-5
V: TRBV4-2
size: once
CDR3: CASSQVDTGEGWKQETQYF
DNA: TGTGCCAGCAGCCAAGTGGATACGGGGGAGGGGTGGAAGCAAGAGACCCAGTACTTC

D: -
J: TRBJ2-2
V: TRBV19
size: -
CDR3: CACRRPNTGELFF
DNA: TGTGCCTGCCGCAGGCCAAACACCGGGGAGCTGTTTTTT

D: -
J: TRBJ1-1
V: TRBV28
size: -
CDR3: CASSPSLNTEAFF
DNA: TGTGCCAGCAGTCCTTCACTGAACACTGAAGCTTTCTTT

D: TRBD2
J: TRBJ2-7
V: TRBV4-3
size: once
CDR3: CASSQDRGTSGFYEQYF
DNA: TGCGCCAGCAGCCAAGATAGGGGGACTAGCGGATTCTACGAGCAGTACTTC

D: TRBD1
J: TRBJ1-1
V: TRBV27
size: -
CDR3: CASSLRQGNTEAFF
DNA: TGTGCCAGCAGTTTAAGACAGGGGAACACTGAAGCTTTCTTT

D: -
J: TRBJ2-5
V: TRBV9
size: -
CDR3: CASSPWAGWETQYF
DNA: TGTGCCAGCAGCCCCTGGGCCGGCTGGGAGACCCAGTACTTC

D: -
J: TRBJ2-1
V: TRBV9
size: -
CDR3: CASSPPSLGSYNEQFF
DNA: TGTGCCAGCAGCCCTCCGAGTTTGGGGTCCTACAATGAGCAGTTCTTC

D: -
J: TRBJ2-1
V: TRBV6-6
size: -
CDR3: CASSYFLFDEQFF
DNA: TGTGCCAGCAGTTACTTCCTTTTCGATGAGCAGTTCTTC